The TCR beta chain under discussion was sequenced for a study of blood T cells in healthy people across ages. The overall study: Template switching picked up about one barcoded beta molecule for each two T cells.

Study results and limitations: Greater diversity and more naive CD4+ cells were seen in long-lived donors than in aged donors.

The authors ran a second PCR of about 6 to 11 cycles using a sample-barcoded 5' primer and a J-beta primer mix. From the 5' RACE reads, TCRdb called clonotypes with MiXCR, one entry per CDR3 protein. Of nearly 1 million distinct CDR3 sequences listed, 45% to 60% are singletons. The draw of peripheral blood yielded approximately 10 milliliters from each donor. Of note for this clonotype: The antigen remains unidentified.

Input material: blood. This TCR came from a woman between 55 and 75 years old in good health.

The CDR3 protein is CASSGEGLGEQYF. The CDR3 nucleotides read TGTGCCAGCAGTGGAGAGGGCTTAGGTGAGCAGTACTTC. The gene calls are TRBV6-1 and TRBJ2-5; TRBD2 is a possible D gene (5 bases). The CDR3 extends over 13 amino acids. Germline CDR1 MNHNS, CDR2 SASEGT. V lost 4 bases to trimming and J lost 11 bases, with 17 bases between them.